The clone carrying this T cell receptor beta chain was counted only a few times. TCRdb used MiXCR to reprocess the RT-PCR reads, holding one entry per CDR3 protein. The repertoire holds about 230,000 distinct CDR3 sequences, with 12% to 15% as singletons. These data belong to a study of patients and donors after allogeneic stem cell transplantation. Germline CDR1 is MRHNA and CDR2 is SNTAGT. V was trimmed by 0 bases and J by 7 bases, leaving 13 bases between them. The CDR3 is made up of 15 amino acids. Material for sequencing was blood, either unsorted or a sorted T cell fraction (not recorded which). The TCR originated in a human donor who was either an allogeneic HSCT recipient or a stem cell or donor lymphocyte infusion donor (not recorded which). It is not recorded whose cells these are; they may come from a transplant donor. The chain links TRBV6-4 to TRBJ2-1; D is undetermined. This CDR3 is CASSDSRSAINEQFF. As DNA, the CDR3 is TGTGCCAGCAGTGACTCTCGATCCGCGATTAATGAGCAGTTCTTC.